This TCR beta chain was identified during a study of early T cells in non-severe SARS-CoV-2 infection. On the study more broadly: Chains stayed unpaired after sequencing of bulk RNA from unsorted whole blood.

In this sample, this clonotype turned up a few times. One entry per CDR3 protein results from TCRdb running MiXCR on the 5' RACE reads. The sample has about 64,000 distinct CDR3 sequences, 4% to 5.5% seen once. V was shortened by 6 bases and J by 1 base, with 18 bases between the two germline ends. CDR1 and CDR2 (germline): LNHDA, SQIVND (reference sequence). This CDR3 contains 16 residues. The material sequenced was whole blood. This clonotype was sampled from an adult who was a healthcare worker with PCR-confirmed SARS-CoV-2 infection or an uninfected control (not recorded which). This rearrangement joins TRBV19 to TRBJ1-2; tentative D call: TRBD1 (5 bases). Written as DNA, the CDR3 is TGTGCCAGTAGGCCGAAGGGGAGCCAGTATAACTATGGCTACACCTTC. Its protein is CASRPKGSQYNYGYTF.